This T cell receptor beta chain was retrieved from a study of blood T cell repertoires in COVID-19. In the authors' workflow: Estimation of nucleated cell counts was performed using reference gene primer amplification. Method: immunoSEQ multiplex PCR; TCRdb's copy keeps in-frame clones and lacks some. The V and J calls and clone size are taken from that table; D and trimming were inferred from the DNA. The sample includes 130,000 to 150,000 clones, 85% of them seen just once. After removal of 0 bases from V and 1 base from J, the junction contained 6 bases not matched to a gene. CDR1 and CDR2 (germline): SGDLS, YYNGEE. The CDR3 consists of 16 residues.

J is TRBJ1-1 and V is TRBV9, with 7 positions matching TRBD1. The material sequenced was peripheral blood. This sequence was found in a woman in her thirties or forties with active or convalescent COVID-19. The CDR3 nucleotides read TGTGCCAGCAGCGTAGGGGGGACAGCCCAGAACACTGAAGCTTTCTTT. It translates to CASSVGGTAQNTEAFF.